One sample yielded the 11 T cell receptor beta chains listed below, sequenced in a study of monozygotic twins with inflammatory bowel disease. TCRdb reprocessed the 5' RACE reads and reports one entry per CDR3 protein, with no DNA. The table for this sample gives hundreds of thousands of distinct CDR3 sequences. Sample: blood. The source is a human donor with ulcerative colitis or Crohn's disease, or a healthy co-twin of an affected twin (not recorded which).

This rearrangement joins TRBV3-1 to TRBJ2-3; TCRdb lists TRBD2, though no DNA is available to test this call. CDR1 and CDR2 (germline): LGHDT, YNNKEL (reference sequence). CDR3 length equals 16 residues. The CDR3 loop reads CASSHTSGASTDTQYF.

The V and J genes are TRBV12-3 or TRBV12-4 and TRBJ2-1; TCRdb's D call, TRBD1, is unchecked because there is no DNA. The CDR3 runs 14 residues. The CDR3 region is CASRLGTVYNEQFF.

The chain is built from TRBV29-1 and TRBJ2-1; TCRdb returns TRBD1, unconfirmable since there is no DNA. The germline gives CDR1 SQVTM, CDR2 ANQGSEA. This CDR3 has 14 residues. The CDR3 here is CSVRLTGGYNEQFF.

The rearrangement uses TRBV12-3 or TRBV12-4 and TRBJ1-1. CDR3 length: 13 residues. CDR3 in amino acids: CASSFWGDTEAFF.

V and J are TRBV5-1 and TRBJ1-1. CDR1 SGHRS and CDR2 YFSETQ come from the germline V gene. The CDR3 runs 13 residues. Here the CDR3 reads CASTISENTEAFF.

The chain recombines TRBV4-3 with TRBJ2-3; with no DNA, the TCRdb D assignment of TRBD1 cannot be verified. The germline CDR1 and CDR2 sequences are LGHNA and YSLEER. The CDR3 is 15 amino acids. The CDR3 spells CASSQELRATDTQYF.

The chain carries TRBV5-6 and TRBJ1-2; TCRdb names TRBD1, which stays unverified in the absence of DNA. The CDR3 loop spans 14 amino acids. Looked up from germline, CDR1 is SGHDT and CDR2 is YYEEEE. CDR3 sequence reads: CASSFGRGPYSYTF.

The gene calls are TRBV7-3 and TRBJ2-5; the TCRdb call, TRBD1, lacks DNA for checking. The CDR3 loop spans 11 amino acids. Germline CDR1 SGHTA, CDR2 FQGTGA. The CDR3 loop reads CASSLGGAGDF. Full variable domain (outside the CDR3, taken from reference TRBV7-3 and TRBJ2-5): GAGVSQTPSNKVTEKGKYVELRCDPISGHTALYWYRQSLGQGPEFLIYFQGTGAADDSGLPNDRFFAVRPEGSVSTLKIQRTERGDSAVYLCASSLGGAGDFGPGTRLLVL.

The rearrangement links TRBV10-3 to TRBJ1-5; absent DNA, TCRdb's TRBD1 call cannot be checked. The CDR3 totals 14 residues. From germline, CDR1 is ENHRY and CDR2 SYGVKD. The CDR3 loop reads CAIRDKNSNQPQHF.

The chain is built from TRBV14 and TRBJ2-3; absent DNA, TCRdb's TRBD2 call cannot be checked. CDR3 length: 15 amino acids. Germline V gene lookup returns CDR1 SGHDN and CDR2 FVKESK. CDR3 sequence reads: CASSQVGGRSDTQYF.

The CDR3 reads CASSATSGGINEQFF. The genes are TRBV7-8 and TRBJ2-1; TCRdb reports TRBD2, a call that lacks DNA to check it against. The CDR3 has 15 amino acids. The germline CDR1 and CDR2 sequences are SGHVS and FQNEAQ.